This TCR beta chain was profiled in a study of blood T cell repertoires in COVID-19. At the level of the study: Researchers got acute and convalescent COVID-19 samples from the United States, Italy and Spain. The analysed material was cDNA or gDNA that came from T cells, B-cell-depleted T cells, or PBMCs.

Authors' analysis steps: Amplified reference gene primers provided the basis for estimating nucleated cell counts. Only in-frame clones appear in the TCRdb table, and some are missing; sequencing was by immunoSEQ multiplex PCR. V, J and clone size are taken as reported in that table, and D and trimming were inferred from the DNA itself. The table records approximately 61,000 clones, about 83% of them present only once. The Seattle site enrolled patients during active infection and followed them longitudinally. Germline CDR1 LGHDT, CDR2 YNNKEL (reference sequence). Trimming left V 1 base short and J 10 bases short, with 11 bases between. CDR3 size: 14 residues.

The chain couples TRBV3-1 (or the pseudogene TRBV3-2) to TRBJ1-6; D perhaps matches TRBD1 (6 bases). The sample comprised peripheral blood. The TCR sequence derives from a man aged 50-60 years with COVID-19, enrolled during active disease. The CDR3 bases are TGTGCCAGCAGCCAAGTTCAGGGGACGTCACCCCTCCACTTT. It translates to CASSQVQGTSPLHF.